The rows below give T cell receptor beta chains drawn from one sample of a study of shared clonotypes between healthy human individuals. Assay: immunoSEQ multiplex PCR; the TCRdb copy retains only in-frame clones and omits some. The data show 750,000 to 1,000,000 clones, almost 95% seen once. The specimen was naive CD8+ T cells sorted from blood. These receptors all stem from a man under 40 in good health. The CDR3 runs from the conserved cysteine through the conserved F or W. The D gene is left open where the match is weak. A clone size is listed for some rows: how often the clone was seen (once, few, many), or a class if it is expanded.

TRBV2	once	.	TRBJ2-7	TGTGCCAGCAGTGGGCGTTTCTACGAGCAGTACTTC	CASSGRFYEQYF
TRBV27	.	TRBD2	TRBJ2-3	TGTGCCAGCAGTTTTTTGTCTGCGGGAGGGCCCTCAGATACGCAGTATTTT	CASSFLSAGGPSDTQYF
TRBV11-3	.	TRBD2	TRBJ2-1	TGTGCCAGCAGCCCCGGGACTAGCTCCTACAATGAGCAGTTCTTC	CASSPGTSSYNEQFF
TRBV7-9	once	.	TRBJ2-1	TGTGCCAGCAGCCAAACATCCTACAATGAGCAGTTCTTC	CASSQTSYNEQFF
TRBV6-5	.	.	TRBJ2-5	TGTGCCAGCAGTTCCACTATGGGGCCCGGGGAGACCCAGTACTTC	CASSSTMGPGETQYF
TRBV21-1	.	.	TRBJ2-1	TGTGCCAGCAGCAAAGCTTTCAGGGGCGCCTACAATGAGCAGTTCTTC	CASSKAFRGAYNEQFF
TRBV9	.	TRBD2	TRBJ2-7	TGTGCCAGCAGCGTAGGACCCAGCGGGAGTTACGAGCAGTACTTC	CASSVGPSGSYEQYF
TRBV7-9	once	TRBD1	TRBJ2-5	TGTGCCAGCAGCCAAAGGACAGGGCAACAAGAGACCCAGTACTTC	CASSQRTGQQETQYF
TRBV14	.	.	TRBJ2-2	TGTGCCAGCAGCCGAGTGAAATACAGGGTGGTGTTTTTT	CASSRVKYRVVFF
TRBV5-6	once	.	TRBJ2-7	TGTGCCAGCAGCTTTGGGCTCGAGCAGTACTTC	CASSFGLEQYF
TRBV27	.	.	TRBJ2-3	TGTGCCAGCAGTCGGGGACCATTCACAGATACGCAGTATTTT	CASSRGPFTDTQYF